Listed below are T cell receptor beta chains from one sample, sequenced in a study of T cell repertoires in cytomegalovirus infection. TCRdb re-called the reads through MiXCR, storing one row per CDR3 protein. The sample holds 250,000 to 300,000 distinct CDR3 sequences, about 26% seen once. What was sequenced was PBMCs. The receptor source for this set is a human donor in good health (CMV status not recorded). Some clones in this sample may be carry-over from other donors' samples. The CDR3 runs from the conserved cysteine through the conserved F or W. The D gene is left open where the match is weak. Clone size is stated in some rows and not others, as once, few, many or a class when expanded.

D: TRBD1; V: TRBV24-1; size: few; J: TRBJ2-5; CDR3: CATSGFSLWDRDREETQYF; DNA: TGTGCCACCAGTGGCTTCAGCCTTTGGGACCGGGACAGGGAAGAGACCCAGTACTTC
D: NA; V: TRBV11-2; size: few; J: TRBJ2-5; CDR3: CASSLMRGTQYF; DNA: TGTGCCAGCAGCTTGATGAGGGGGACCCAGTACTTC
D: TRBD1; V: TRBV7-8; size: many; J: TRBJ1-2; CDR3: CASSLIGQVGHGYTF; DNA: TGTGCCAGCAGCTTAATCGGACAGGTCGGGCATGGCTACACCTTC
D: NA; V: TRBV7-2; size: many; J: TRBJ1-4; CDR3: CASRRGQTNEKLFF; DNA: TGTGCCAGCAGACGTGGGCAGACCAATGAAAAACTGTTTTTT
D: NA; V: TRBV7-2; size: many; J: TRBJ2-7; CDR3: CASSLVVNYEQYF; DNA: TGTGCCAGCAGCTTAGTGGTCAACTACGAGCAGTACTTC
D: TRBD2; V: TRBV7-3; size: NA; J: TRBJ2-1; CDR3: CASRLEAGGRYEQFF; DNA: TGTGCCAGCAGACTGGAAGCGGGGGGGAGATATGAGCAGTTCTTC
D: NA; V: TRBV29-1; size: NA; J: TRBJ2-3; CDR3: CSVTPGTSTDTQYF; DNA: TGCAGCGTCACCCCCGGGACAAGCACAGATACGCAGTATTTT
D: NA; V: TRBV15; size: NA; J: TRBJ1-5; CDR3: CATSRRGYQPQHF; DNA: TGTGCCACCAGCAGACGGGGTTATCAGCCCCAGCATTTT
D: NA; V: TRBV7-6; size: few; J: TRBJ1-5; CDR3: CASSSTEGDQPQHF; DNA: TGTGCCAGCAGCTCGACGGAGGGGGACCAGCCCCAGCATTTT
D: NA; V: TRBV6-1; size: NA; J: TRBJ1-5; CDR3: CASTAGAGSNQPQHF; DNA: TGTGCCAGCACCGCCGGGGCCGGGAGCAATCAGCCCCAGCATTTT
D: TRBD1; V: TRBV3-1; size: NA; J: TRBJ1-2; CDR3: CASSPGTAGRGYTF; DNA: TGTGCCAGCAGCCCCGGGACAGCCGGTCGGGGCTACACCTTC